This record concerns one TCR beta chain sequence. Its antigen is undetermined. This sample is drawn from a study of cytomegalovirus exposure and HLA in healthy donors. Study summary: In a later analysis, the roughly 120 validation repertoires were reported to have used the same platform as the roughly 670 first-cohort repertoires.

Method: immunoSEQ multiplex PCR; TCRdb's copy keeps in-frame clones and lacks some. The repertoire has some 140,000 clones, about 88% of them found once; the top ten carry around 9%. This CDR3 spans 15 amino acids. V dropped 5 bases and J dropped 1 base, with 12 bases sitting between them. Germline V lookup: CDR1 MDHEN, CDR2 SYDVKM. General observations from the study: A list of 150 or so TCR beta chains associated with cytomegalovirus was given. Specificity for CMV antigens was confirmed in vitro for a few of the CMV-associated chains. The study found most TCR sequences rare, yet found some public TCRs in many donors.

This receptor was obtained from a woman under 30 in good health and CMV-seropositive. The V call is TRBV28, the J call TRBJ2-1, with unresolved D. Sequencing was done on a sample of PBMCs. In DNA form, the CDR3 reads TGTGCCAGCAGTCCCCCTGGGCCGTCCTACAATGAGCAGTTCTTC. It is translated as CASSPPGPSYNEQFF. Full variable domain (missing parts from reference TRBV28 and TRBJ2-1): DVKVTQSSRYLVKRTGEKVFLECVQDMDHENMFWYRQDPGLGLRLIYFSYDVKMKEKGDIPEGYSVSREKKERFSLILESASTNQTSMYLCASSPPGPSYNEQFFGPGTRLTVL.